This T cell receptor (beta chain) originates from a study of blood T cell repertoires in COVID-19. The CDR3 contains 15 residues. Germline-derived CDR1 and CDR2 are MNHEY and SMNVEV (reference sequence). The junction had 10 bases not matched to a gene; V was cut back by 6 bases and J by 6 bases. In the study's own analysis: Counts of nucleated cells, estimated from reference gene primer amplification, were obtained. Method: immunoSEQ multiplex PCR; TCRdb's copy keeps in-frame clones and lacks some. That table gives V, J and clone size, and the DNA gave D and trimming. The sample lists 50,000 to 80,000 clones; approximately 86% were seen once.

The specimen sequenced was peripheral blood. The source of this sequence is a man in his fifties with active COVID-19. V usage is TRBV27 and J usage is TRBJ2-2; the match to TRBD1 covers 7 bases. The CDR3 is CASRWTGKTPGELFF. The CDR3 coding sequence is TGTGCCAGCAGGTGGACAGGAAAGACACCCGGGGAGCTGTTTTTT.